Listed below are T cell receptor beta chains from one sample, sequenced in a study of immune heterogeneity within non-small cell lung tumors. TCRdb fed the multiplex PCR reads into MiXCR, producing one record per CDR3 protein. The top ten clones hold roughly 15% of a sample with roughly 15,000 distinct CDR3 sequences, approximately 29% of them seen once. Sequencing input: lung tumor tissue. The receptors here all came from a woman between 50 and 59 years old with non-small cell lung cancer. Both conserved end residues are part of each CDR3. Fields, in order: J gene, V gene, CDR3 protein.

j_call: TRBJ2-1; v_call: TRBV11-2; cdr3_aa: CASSLVLVGHEQFF
j_call: TRBJ1-1; v_call: TRBV6-1; cdr3_aa: CASSDRTGMNTEAFF
j_call: TRBJ1-6; v_call: TRBV27; cdr3_aa: CASSFGGARYSPLHF
j_call: TRBJ2-3; v_call: TRBV2; cdr3_aa: CATASTGGLDTQYF
j_call: TRBJ1-2; v_call: TRBV25-1; cdr3_aa: CASSPGGNYGYTF
j_call: TRBJ1-5; v_call: TRBV20-1; cdr3_aa: CSATVGPGQPQHF
j_call: TRBJ2-5; v_call: TRBV18; cdr3_aa: CASSLTEETQYF
j_call: TRBJ2-7; v_call: TRBV3-1; cdr3_aa: CASSLSRGEQYF
j_call: TRBJ1-2; v_call: TRBV12-3/TRBV12-4; cdr3_aa: CASSSTANYGYTF
j_call: TRBJ1-1; v_call: TRBV19; cdr3_aa: CASSITGATEAFF
j_call: TRBJ2-7; v_call: TRBV20-1; cdr3_aa: CSARTSGRSYEQYF
j_call: TRBJ2-5; v_call: TRBV5-1; cdr3_aa: CASSLGAGAGETQYF
j_call: TRBJ1-5; v_call: TRBV19; cdr3_aa: CASSIVRGRGSNQPQHF
j_call: TRBJ2-3; v_call: TRBV20-1; cdr3_aa: CSAHLDLPTDTQYF
j_call: TRBJ1-5; v_call: TRBV28; cdr3_aa: CASSFSGFQPQHF
j_call: TRBJ2-7; v_call: TRBV11-2; cdr3_aa: CASSSIAGTIGQYF
j_call: TRBJ2-1; v_call: TRBV5-1; cdr3_aa: CASSSKGTSGNEQFF
j_call: TRBJ2-7; v_call: TRBV27; cdr3_aa: CASSLPTERGGGFYEQYF
j_call: TRBJ1-1; v_call: TRBV7-3; cdr3_aa: CARSLRGAGTEAFF
j_call: TRBJ2-7; v_call: TRBV6-9; cdr3_aa: CASSYEDRGSSYEQYF
j_call: TRBJ1-2; v_call: TRBV5-1; cdr3_aa: CASSLDRESLGYTF
j_call: TRBJ2-7; v_call: TRBV27; cdr3_aa: CASSTGLAGVGEQYF
j_call: TRBJ1-6; v_call: TRBV6-1; cdr3_aa: CATIKLRTLHF
j_call: TRBJ2-1; v_call: TRBV3-1; cdr3_aa: CASSQDLTQGAGNEQFF
j_call: TRBJ1-1; v_call: TRBV30; cdr3_aa: CAWRSTGAVRENTEAFF
j_call: TRBJ1-6; v_call: TRBV6-5; cdr3_aa: CASSYSDMGPSPLHF
j_call: TRBJ1-6; v_call: TRBV6-1; cdr3_aa: CASSLTTWNSPLHF
j_call: TRBJ2-1; v_call: TRBV12-3/TRBV12-4; cdr3_aa: CASSFGRDNEQFF
j_call: TRBJ2-1; v_call: TRBV5-6; cdr3_aa: CASRGGLRWDEQFF
j_call: TRBJ2-1; v_call: TRBV11-1; cdr3_aa: CASSLLGGPNEQFF
j_call: TRBJ1-5; v_call: TRBV6-1; cdr3_aa: CASSTTTGVDQPQHF
j_call: TRBJ2-7; v_call: TRBV28; cdr3_aa: CASSLSVGYYEHYF
j_call: TRBJ2-3; v_call: TRBV12-3/TRBV12-4; cdr3_aa: CASSYLGGGSTDTQYF
j_call: TRBJ1-6; v_call: TRBV27; cdr3_aa: CASSPYRGTLSPLHF
j_call: TRBJ2-7; v_call: TRBV11-2; cdr3_aa: CASSLDLGREQYF
j_call: TRBJ1-2; v_call: TRBV20-1; cdr3_aa: CSASPGTVGVYGYTF
j_call: TRBJ1-2; v_call: TRBV7-2; cdr3_aa: CASSLAPGTGAPYGYTF
j_call: TRBJ1-4; v_call: TRBV6-5; cdr3_aa: CASSCGNSPTNEKLFF
j_call: TRBJ2-5; v_call: TRBV18; cdr3_aa: CASSPPNRAPETQYF
j_call: TRBJ2-7; v_call: TRBV5-1; cdr3_aa: CASSLGNSYEQYF
j_call: TRBJ1-1; v_call: TRBV7-6; cdr3_aa: CASSLEAYTEAFF